The clone carrying this T cell receptor beta chain has a handful of counts. The antigen is undetermined. Isolated per sample were at least 7 million PBMCs. The entry originates in a study of blood T cells in healthy people across ages. General study findings and limits: Across the age range, TCR beta diversity per million T cells fell in a roughly linear way.

PCR was performed a second time for about 7 to 11 cycles using a sample-barcoded 5' primer and a J-beta primer mix. Unique molecular identifiers of 12 random nucleotides labeled each cDNA. TCRdb re-called the 5' RACE reads through MiXCR, storing one row per CDR3 protein. The repertoire consists of about 1.5 million distinct CDR3 sequences, with less than 45% occurring once and the leading ten covering approximately 4%. Sequencing was carried out using blood. The clonotype was recovered from a woman aged 18-30 years in good health.

The CDR3 coding sequence is TGCAGTGCTAGACGACAGGTCAATCAGCCCCAGCATTTT. It encodes CSARRQVNQPQHF. The V gene is TRBV20-1, the J gene TRBJ1-5; D perhaps matches TRBD1 (6 bases). This CDR3 has 13 residues. Germline V gene data show CDR1 as DFQATT and CDR2 as SNEGSKA (reference sequence). Trimming pared 2 bases from V and 3 bases from J, leaving 8 bases between.